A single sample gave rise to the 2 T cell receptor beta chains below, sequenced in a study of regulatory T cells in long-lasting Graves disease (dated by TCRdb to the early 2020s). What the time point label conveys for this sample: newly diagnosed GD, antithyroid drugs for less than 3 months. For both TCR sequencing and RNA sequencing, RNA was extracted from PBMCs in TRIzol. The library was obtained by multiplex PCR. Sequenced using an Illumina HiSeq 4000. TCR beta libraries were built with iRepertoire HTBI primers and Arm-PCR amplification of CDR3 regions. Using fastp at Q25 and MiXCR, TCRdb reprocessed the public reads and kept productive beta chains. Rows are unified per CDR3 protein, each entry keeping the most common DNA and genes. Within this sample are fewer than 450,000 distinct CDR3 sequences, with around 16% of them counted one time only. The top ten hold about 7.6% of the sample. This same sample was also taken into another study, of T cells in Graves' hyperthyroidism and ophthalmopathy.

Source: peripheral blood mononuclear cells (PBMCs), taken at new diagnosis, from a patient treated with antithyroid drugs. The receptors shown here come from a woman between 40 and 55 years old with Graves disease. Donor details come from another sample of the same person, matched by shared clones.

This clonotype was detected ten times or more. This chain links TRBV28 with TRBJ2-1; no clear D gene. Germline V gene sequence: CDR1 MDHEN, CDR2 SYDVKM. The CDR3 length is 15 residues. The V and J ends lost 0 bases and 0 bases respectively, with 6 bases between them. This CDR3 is CASSLWQRSYNEQFF. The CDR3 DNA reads TGTGCCAGCAGTTTATGGCAGCGCTCCTACAATGAGCAGTTCTTC.

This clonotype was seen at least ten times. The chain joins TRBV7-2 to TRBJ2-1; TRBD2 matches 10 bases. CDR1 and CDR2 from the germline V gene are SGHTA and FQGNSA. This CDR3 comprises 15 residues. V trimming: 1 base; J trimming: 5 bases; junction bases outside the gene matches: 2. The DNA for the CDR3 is TGTGCCAGCAGCTTAGTAGCGGGAGGTCACAATGAGCAGTTCTTC. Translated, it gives CASSLVAGGHNEQFF.